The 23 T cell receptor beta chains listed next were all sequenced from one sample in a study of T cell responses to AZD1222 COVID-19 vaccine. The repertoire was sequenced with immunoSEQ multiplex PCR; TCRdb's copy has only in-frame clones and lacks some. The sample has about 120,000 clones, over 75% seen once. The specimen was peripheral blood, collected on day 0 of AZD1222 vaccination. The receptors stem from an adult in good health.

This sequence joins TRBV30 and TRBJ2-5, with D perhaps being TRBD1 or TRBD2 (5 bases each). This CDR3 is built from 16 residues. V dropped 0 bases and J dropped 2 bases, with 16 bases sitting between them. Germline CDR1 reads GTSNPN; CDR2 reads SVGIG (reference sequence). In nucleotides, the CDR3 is TGTGCCTGGAGTGTGGGGGACCCAAACAAACAAGAGACCCAGTACTTC. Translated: CAWSVGDPNKQETQYF.

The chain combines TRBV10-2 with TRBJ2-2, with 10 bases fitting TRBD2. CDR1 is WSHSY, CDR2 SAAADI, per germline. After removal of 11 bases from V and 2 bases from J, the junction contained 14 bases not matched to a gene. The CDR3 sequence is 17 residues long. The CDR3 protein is CAATELAGIGNTGELFF. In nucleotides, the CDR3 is TGCGCCGCTACCGAACTAGCGGGAATAGGTAACACCGGGGAGCTGTTTTTT.

CDR3 region: CASRPGTGGVAGELFF. The CDR3 DNA reads TGTGCCAGTAGGCCCGGGACAGGGGGCGTCGCCGGGGAGCTGTTTTTT. The chain uses TRBV19 and TRBJ2-2; the match to TRBD1 covers 12 bases. Germline V gene data show CDR1 as LNHDA and CDR2 as SQIVND (reference sequence). With 6 bases clipped from V and 6 bases from J, the junction kept 8 bases outside the gene matches. The CDR3 spans 16 residues.

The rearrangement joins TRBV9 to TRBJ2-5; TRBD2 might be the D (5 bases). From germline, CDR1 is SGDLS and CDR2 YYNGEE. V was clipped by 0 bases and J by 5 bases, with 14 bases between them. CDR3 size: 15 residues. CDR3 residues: CASSVVGSSRETQYF. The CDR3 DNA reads TGTGCCAGCAGCGTAGTGGGATCTAGCAGGGAGACCCAGTACTTC.

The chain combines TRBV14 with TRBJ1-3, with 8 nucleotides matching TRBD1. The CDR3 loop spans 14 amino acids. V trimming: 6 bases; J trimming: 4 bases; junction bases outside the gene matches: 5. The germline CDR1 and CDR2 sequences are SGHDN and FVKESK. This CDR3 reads CASSPGTGGNTIYF. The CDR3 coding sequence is TGTGCCAGCAGTCCAGGGACAGGAGGAAACACCATATATTTT.

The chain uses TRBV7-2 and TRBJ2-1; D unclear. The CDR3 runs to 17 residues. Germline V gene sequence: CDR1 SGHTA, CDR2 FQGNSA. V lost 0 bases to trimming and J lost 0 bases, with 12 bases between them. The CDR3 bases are TGTGCCAGCAGCTTAGCGCTAACTCCTAGCTCCTACAATGAGCAGTTCTTC. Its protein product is CASSLALTPSSYNEQFF.

CDR3 loop: CASSPSTGLNTEAFF. CDR3 nucleotide sequence: TGTGCCAGCTCACCATCGACTGGCTTGAACACTGAAGCTTTCTTT. This chain links TRBV18 with TRBJ1-1, with D unclear. The V end was cut by 2 bases, the J end by 0 bases, with 10 bases between. The CDR3 loop spans 15 amino acids. The germline CDR1 and CDR2 sequences are KGHSH and LQKENI.

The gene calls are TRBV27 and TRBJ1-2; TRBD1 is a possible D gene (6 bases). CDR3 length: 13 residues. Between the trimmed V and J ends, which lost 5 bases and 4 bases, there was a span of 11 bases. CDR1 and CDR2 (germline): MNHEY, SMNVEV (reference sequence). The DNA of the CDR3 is TGTGCCAGCAGTACCCAGGACAGCTATGGCTACACCTTC. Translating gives CASSTQDSYGYTF.

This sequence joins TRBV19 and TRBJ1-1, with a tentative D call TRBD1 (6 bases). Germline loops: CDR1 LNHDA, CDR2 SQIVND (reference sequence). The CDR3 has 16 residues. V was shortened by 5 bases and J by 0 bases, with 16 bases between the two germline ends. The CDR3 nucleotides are TGTGCCAGTAGTTCCCAGGGGAGGTCTTTGAACACTGAAGCTTTCTTT. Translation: CASSSQGRSLNTEAFF.

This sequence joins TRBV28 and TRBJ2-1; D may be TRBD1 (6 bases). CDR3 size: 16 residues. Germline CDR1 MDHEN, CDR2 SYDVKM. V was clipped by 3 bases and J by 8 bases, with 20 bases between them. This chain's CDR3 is CASSLSTSSGAHEQFF. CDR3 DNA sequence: TGTGCCAGCAGTTTGTCAACTAGTTCAGGGGCCCATGAGCAGTTCTTC.

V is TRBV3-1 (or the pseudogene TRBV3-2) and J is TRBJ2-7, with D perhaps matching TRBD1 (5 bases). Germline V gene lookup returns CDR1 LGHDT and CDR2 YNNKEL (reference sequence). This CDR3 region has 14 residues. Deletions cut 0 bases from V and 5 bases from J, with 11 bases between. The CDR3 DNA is TGTGCCAGCAGCCAAGAATCAGGGCGCCACGAGCAGTACTTC. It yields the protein CASSQESGRHEQYF.

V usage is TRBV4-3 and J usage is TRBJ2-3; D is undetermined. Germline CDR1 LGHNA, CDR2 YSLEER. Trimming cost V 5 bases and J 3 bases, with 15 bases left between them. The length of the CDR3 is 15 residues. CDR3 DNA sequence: TGCGCCAGCAGCTCCAATGCGGATCGGACAGATACGCAGTATTTT. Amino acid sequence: CASSSNADRTDTQYF.

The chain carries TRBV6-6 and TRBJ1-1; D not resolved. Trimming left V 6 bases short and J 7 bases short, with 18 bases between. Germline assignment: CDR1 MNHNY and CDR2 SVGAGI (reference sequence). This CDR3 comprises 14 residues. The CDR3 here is CASRQSGQSFEAFF. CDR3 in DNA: TGTGCCAGCAGGCAATCGGGCCAGAGCTTTGAAGCTTTCTTT.

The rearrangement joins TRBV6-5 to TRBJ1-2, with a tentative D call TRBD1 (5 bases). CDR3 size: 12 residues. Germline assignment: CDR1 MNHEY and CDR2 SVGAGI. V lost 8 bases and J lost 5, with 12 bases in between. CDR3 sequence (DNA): TGTGCCAGCGATGGGGGGGTGTATGGCTACACCTTC. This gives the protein CASDGGVYGYTF.

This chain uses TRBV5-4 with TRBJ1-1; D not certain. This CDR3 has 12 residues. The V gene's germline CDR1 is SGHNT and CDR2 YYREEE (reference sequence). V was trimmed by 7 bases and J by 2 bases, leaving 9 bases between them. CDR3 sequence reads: CASARYNTEAFF. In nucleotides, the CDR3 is TGTGCCAGCGCCCGATATAACACTGAAGCTTTCTTT.

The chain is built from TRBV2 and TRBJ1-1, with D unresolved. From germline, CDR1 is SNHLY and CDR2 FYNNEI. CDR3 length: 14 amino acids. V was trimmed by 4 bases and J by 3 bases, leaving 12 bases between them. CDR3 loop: CASSAPILYTEAFF. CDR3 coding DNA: TGTGCCAGCAGTGCACCTATACTGTACACTGAAGCTTTCTTT.

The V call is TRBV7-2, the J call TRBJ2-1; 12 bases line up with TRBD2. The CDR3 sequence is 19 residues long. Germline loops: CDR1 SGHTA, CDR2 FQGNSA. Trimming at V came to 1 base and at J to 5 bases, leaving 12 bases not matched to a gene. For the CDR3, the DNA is TGTGCCAGCAGCTTAGTTATACTAGCGGGAGGCCCGCTCCACAATGAGCAGTTCTTC. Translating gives CASSLVILAGGPLHNEQFF.

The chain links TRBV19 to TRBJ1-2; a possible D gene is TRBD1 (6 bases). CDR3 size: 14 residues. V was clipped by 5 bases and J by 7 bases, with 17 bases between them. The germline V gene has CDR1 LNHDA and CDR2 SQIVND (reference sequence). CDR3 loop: CASSPQQGGGGYTF. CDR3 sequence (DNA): TGTGCCAGTAGTCCGCAACAGGGTGGAGGTGGCTACACCTTC.

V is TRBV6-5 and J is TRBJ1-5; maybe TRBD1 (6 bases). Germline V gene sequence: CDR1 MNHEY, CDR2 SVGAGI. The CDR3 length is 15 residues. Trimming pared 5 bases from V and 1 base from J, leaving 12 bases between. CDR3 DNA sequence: TGTGCCAGCAGTATCCGGACAGACAGCAATCAGCCCCAGCATTTT. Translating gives CASSIRTDSNQPQHF.

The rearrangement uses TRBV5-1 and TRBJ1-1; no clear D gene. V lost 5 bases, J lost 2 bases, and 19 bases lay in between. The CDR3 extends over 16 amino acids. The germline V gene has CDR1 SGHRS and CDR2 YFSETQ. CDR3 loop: CASRPGEGRENTEAFF. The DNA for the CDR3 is TGCGCCAGCAGACCCGGGGAGGGAAGAGAAAACACTGAAGCTTTCTTT.

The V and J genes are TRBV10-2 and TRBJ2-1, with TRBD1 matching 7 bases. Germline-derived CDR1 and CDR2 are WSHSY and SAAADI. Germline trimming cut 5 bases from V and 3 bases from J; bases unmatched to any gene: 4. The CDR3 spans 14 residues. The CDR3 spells CASSSRDSYNEQFF. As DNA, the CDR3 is TGCGCCAGCAGTAGCCGGGACAGCTACAATGAGCAGTTCTTC.

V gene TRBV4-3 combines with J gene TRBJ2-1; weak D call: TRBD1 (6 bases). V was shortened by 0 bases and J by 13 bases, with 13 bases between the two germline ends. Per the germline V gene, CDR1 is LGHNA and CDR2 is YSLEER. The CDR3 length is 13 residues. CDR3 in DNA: TGCGCCAGCAGCCAAGATGGAATGACAGGTCAGTTCTTC. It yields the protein CASSQDGMTGQFF.

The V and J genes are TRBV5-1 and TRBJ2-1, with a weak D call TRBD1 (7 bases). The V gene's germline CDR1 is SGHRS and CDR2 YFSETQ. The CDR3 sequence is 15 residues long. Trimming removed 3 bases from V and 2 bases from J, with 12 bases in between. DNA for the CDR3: TGCGCCAGCAGCTCCAGGGGGGCGACCTACAATGAGCAGTTCTTC. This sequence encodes CASSSRGATYNEQFF. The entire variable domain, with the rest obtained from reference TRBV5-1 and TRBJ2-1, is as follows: KAGVTQTPRYLIKTRGQQVTLSCSPISGHRSVSWYQQTPGQGLQFLFEYFSETQRNKGNFPGRFSGRQFSNSRSEMNVSTLELGDSALYLCASSSRGATYNEQFFGPGTRLTVL.